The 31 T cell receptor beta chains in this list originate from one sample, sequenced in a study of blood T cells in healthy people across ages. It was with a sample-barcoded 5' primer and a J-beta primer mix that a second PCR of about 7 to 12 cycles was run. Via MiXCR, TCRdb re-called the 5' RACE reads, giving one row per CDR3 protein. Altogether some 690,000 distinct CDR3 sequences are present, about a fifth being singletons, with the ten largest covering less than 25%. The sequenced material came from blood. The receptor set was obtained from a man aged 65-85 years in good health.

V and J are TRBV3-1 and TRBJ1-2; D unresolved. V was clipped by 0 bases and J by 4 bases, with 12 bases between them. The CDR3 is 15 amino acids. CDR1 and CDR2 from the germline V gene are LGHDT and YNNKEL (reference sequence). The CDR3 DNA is TGTGCCAGCAGCCAAGAGAAATGGGCAGCCTATGGCTACACCTTC. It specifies CASSQEKWAAYGYTF. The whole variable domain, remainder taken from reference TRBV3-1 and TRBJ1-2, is DTAVSQTPKYLVTQMGNDKSIKCEQNLGHDTMYWYKQDSKKFLKIMFSYNNKELIINETVPNRFSPKSPDKAHLNLHINSLELGDSAVYFCASSQEKWAAYGYTFGSGTRLTVV.

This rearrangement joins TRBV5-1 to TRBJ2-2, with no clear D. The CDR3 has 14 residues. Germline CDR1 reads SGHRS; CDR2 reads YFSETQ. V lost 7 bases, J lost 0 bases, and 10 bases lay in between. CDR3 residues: CASGVGPNTGELFF. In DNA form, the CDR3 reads TGCGCCAGCGGAGTTGGCCCGAACACCGGGGAGCTGTTTTTT.

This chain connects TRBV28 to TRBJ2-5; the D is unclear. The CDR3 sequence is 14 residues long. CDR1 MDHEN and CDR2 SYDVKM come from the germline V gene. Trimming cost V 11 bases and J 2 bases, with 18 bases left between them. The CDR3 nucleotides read TGTGCCGCGAACCCTTCTAGATTTCAAGAGACCCAGTACTTC. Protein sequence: CAANPSRFQETQYF.

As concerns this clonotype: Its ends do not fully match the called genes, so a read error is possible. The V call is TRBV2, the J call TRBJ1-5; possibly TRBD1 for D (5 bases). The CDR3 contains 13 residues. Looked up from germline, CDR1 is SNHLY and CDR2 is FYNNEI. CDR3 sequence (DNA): TGTGCCACCACAGGTAATAGCAATCACCCCCAGCATTTT. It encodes CATTGNSNHPQHF.

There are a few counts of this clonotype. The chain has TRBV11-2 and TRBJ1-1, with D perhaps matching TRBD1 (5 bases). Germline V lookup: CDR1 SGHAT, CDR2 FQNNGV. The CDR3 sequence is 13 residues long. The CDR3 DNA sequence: TGTGCAATAGGGGCAGGCATGAACACTGAAGCTTTCTTT. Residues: CAIGAGMNTEAFF.

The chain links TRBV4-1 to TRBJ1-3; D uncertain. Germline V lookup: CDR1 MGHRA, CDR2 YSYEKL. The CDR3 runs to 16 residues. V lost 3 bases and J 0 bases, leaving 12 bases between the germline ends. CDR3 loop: CASSHPGESSGNTIYF. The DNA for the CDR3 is TGCGCCAGCAGCCACCCCGGAGAGAGCTCTGGAAACACCATATATTTT.

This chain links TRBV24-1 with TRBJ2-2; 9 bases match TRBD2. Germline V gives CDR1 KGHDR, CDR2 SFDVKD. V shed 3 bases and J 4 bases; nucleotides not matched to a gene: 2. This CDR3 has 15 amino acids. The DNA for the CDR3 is TGTGCCACCAGTGATAGCGGGAGGCGCACCGGGGAGCTGTTTTTT. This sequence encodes CATSDSGRRTGELFF.

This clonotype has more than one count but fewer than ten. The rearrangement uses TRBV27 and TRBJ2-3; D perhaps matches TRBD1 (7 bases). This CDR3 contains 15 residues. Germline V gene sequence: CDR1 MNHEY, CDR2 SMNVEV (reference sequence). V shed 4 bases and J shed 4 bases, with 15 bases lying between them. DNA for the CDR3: TGTGCCAGCAGTTACAGGGGCGGGAAGGCAGATACGCAGTATTTT. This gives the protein CASSYRGGKADTQYF.

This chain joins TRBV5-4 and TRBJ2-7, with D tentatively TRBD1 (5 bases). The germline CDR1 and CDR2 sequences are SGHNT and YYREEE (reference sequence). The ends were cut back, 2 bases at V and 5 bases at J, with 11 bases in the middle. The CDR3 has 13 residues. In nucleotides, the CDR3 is TGTGCCAGCAGCTTTTCAGGGATCCACGAGCAGTACTTC. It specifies CASSFSGIHEQYF.

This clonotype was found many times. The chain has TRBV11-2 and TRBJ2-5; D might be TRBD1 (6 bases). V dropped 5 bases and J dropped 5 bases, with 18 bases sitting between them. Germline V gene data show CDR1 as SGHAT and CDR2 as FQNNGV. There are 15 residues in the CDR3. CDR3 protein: CASSLTGLTGETQYF. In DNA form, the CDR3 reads TGTGCCAGCAGCCTCACAGGGCTGACCGGGGAGACCCAGTACTTC.

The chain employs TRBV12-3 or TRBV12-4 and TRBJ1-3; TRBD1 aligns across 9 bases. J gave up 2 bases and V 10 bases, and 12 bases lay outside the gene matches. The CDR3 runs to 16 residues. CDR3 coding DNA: TGTGCCACCGGGACAGGGAAAGTTTTCGCTGGAAACACCATATATTTT. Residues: CATGTGKVFAGNTIYF.

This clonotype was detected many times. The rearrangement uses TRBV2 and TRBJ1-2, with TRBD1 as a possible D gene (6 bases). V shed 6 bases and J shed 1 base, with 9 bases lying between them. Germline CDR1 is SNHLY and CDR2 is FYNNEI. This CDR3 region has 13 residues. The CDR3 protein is CASSQDSNYGYTF. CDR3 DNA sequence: TGTGCCAGCAGCCAGGACAGTAACTATGGCTACACCTTC.

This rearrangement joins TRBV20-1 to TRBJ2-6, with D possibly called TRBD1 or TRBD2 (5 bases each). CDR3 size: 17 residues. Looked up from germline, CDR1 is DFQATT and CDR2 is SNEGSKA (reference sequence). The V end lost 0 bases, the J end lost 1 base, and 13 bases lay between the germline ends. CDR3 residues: CSARDWSEGSGANVLTF. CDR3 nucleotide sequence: TGCAGTGCTAGAGATTGGTCTGAGGGGTCTGGGGCCAACGTCCTGACTTTC.

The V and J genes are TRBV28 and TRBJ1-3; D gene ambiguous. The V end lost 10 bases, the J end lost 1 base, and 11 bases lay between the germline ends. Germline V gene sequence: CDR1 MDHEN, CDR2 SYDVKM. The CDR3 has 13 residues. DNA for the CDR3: TGTGCCACCCAAAGCCCATCTGGAAACACCATATATTTT. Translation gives CATQSPSGNTIYF.

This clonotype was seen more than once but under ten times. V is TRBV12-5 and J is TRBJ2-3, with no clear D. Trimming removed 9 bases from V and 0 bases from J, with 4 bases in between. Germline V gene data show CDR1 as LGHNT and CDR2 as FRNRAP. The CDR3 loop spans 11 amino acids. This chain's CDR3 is CARISTDTQYF. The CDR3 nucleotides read TGTGCTAGGATTAGCACAGATACGCAGTATTTT.

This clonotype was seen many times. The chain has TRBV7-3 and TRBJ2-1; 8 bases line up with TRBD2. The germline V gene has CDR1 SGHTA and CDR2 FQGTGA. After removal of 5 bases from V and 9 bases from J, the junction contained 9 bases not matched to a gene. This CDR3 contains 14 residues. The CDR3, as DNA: TGTGCCAGCAGCAAGTCGGGTCTAGCGGGTGAGCAGTTCTTC. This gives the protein CASSKSGLAGEQFF. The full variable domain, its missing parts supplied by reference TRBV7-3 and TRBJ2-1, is GAGVSQTPSNKVTEKGKYVELRCDPISGHTALYWYRQSLGQGPEFLIYFQGTGAADDSGLPNDRFFAVRPEGSVSTLKIQRTERGDSAVYLCASSKSGLAGEQFFGPGTRLTVL.

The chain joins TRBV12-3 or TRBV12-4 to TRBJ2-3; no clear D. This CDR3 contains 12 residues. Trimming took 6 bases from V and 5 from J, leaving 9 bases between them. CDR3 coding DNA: TGTGCCAGCAGATTGATGCAAGATACGCAGTATTTT. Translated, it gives CASRLMQDTQYF.

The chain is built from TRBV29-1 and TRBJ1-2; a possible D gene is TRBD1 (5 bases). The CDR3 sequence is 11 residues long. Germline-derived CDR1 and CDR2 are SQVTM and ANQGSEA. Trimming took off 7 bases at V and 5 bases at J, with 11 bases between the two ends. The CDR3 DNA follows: TGCAGCGCTGAGGGGTCTTATGGCTACACCTTC. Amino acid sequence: CSAEGSYGYTF.

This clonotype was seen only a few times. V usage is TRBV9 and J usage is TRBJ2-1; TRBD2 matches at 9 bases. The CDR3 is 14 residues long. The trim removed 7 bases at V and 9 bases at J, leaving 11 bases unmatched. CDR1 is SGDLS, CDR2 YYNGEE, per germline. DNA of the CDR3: TGTGCCAGCCAGGGACTAGCAGGAAAAGGTGAGCAGTTCTTC. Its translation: CASQGLAGKGEQFF.

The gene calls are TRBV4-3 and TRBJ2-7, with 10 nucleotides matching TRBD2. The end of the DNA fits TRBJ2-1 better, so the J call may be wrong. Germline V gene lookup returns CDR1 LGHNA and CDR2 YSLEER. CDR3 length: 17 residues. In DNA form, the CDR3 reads TGCGCCAGCAGCCAGGGTCTGTCAGCGGGAGGGTACAATGAGCAGTTCTTC. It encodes CASSQGLSAGGYNEQFF.

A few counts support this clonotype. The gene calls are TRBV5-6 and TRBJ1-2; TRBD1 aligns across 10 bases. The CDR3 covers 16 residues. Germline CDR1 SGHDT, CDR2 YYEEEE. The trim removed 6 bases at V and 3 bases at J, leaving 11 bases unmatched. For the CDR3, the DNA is TGTGCCAGCAACCCGCAGACAGGGGGCGTAGACTATGGCTACACCTTC. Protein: CASNPQTGGVDYGYTF.

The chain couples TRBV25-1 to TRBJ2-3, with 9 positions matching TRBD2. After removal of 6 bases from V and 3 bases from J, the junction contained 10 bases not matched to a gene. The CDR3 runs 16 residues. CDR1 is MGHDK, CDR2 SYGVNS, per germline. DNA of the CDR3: TGTGCCAGCAGCCCCGCGCGGAGCGGGAGGACAGATACGCAGTATTTT. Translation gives CASSPARSGRTDTQYF.

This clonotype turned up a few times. CDR3 amino acids: CASSYSAAGWEKLFF. DNA of the CDR3: TGTGCCAGCAGTTACTCCGCGGCAGGGTGGGAAAAACTGTTTTTT. The chain employs TRBV6-5 and TRBJ1-4, with TRBD1 as a possible D gene (5 bases). The CDR3 totals 15 residues. CDR1 is MNHEY and CDR2 is SVGAGI in the germline V gene. Trimming cost V 0 bases and J 8 bases, with 13 bases left between them.

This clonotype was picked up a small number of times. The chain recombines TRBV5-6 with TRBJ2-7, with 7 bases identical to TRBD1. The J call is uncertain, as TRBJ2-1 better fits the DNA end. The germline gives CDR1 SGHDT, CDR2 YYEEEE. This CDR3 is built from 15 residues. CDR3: CASSIMGRQGDEQFF. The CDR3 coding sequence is TGTGCCAGCAGCATAATGGGTCGACAGGGAGACGAGCAGTTCTTC.

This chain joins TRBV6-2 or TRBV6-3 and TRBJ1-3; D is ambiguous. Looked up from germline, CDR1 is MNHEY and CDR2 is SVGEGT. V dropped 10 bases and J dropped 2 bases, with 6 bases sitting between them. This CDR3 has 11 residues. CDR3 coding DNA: TGTGCCACTGCGACTGGAAACACCATATATTTT. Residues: CATATGNTIYF.

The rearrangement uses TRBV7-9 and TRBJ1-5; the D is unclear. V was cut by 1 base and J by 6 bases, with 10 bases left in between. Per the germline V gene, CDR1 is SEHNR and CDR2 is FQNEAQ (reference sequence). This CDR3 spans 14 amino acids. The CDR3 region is CASSLDGVGQPQHF. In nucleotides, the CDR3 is TGTGCCAGCAGCTTAGACGGGGTTGGTCAGCCCCAGCATTTT. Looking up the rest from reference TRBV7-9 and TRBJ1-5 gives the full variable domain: DTGVSQNPRHKITKRGQNVTFRCDPISEHNRLYWYRQTLGQGPEFLTYFQNEAQLEKSRLLSDRFSAERPKGSFSTLEIQRTEQGDSAMYLCASSLDGVGQPQHFGDGTRLSIL.

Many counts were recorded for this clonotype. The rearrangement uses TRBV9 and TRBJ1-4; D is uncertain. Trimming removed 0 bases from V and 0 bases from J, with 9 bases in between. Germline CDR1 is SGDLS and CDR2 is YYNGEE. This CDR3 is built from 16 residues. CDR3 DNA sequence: TGTGCCAGCAGCGTAGACCAGTTTGCAACTAATGAAAAACTGTTTTTT. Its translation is CASSVDQFATNEKLFF.

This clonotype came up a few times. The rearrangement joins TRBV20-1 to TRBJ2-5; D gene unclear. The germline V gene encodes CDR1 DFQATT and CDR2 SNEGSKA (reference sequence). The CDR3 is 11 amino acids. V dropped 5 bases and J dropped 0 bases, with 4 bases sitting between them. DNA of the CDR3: TGCAGTGCTGAGAACCAAGAGACCCAGTACTTC. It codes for CSAENQETQYF.

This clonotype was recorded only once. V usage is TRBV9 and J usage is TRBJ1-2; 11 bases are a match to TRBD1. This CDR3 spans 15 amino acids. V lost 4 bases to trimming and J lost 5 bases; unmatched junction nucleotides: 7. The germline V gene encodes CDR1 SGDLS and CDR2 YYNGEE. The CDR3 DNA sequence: TGTGCCAGCAGCCCTGGACAGGGGGCTTCTTATGGCTACACCTTC. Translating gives CASSPGQGASYGYTF. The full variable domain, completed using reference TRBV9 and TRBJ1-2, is DSGVTQTPKHLITATGQRVTLRCSPRSGDLSVYWYQQSLDQGLQFLIQYYNGEERAKGNILERFSAQQFPDLHSELNLSSLELGDSALYFCASSPGQGASYGYTFGSGTRLTVV.

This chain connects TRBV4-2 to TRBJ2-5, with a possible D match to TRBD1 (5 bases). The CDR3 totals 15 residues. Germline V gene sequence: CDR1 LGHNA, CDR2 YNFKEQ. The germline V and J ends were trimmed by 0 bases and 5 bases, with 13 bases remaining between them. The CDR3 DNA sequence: TGTGCCAGCAGCCAAGAAGGGGCGAGCTGGGAGACCCAGTACTTC. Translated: CASSQEGASWETQYF.

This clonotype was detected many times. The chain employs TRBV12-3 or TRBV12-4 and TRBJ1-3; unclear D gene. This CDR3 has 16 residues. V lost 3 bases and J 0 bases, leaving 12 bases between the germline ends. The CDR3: CASSLFDGRSGNTIYF. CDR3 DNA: TGTGCCAGCAGTTTGTTTGACGGACGCTCTGGAAACACCATATATTTT.